This T cell receptor (beta chain) was documented in a study of T cell responses to AZD1222 COVID-19 vaccine. Overall study findings and caveats: Females made up more of the donors, who were largely white British, and clonal diversity may have come out too low.

Clones were sequenced by immunoSEQ multiplex PCR, and TCRdb holds only the in-frame ones, with some missing. This table has 150,000 or so clones, roughly nine tenths appearing once. About this clone: Its antigen remains unidentified.

Trimming stripped 2 bases from V and 1 base from J, with 12 bases between. There are 15 residues in the CDR3. Germline CDR1 and CDR2: SGHRS and YFSETQ. This sample comprised peripheral blood, obtained on day 0 of AZD1222 vaccination. This sequence originates from an adult in good health. This rearrangement joins TRBV5-1 to TRBJ1-1; D is undetermined. The CDR3 region is CASSFEATGNTEAFF. CDR3 DNA sequence: TGCGCCAGCAGCTTCGAGGCGACGGGGAACACTGAAGCTTTCTTT.